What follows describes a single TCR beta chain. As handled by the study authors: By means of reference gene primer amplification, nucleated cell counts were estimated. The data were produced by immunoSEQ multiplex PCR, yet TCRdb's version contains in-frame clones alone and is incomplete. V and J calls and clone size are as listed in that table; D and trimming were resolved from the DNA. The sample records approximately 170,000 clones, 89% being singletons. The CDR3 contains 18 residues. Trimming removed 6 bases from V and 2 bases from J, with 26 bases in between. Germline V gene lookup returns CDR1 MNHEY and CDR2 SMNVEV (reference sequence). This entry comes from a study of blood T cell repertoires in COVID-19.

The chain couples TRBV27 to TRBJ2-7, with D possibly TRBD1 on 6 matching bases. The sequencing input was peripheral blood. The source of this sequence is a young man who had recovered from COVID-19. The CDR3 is CASSRVGTLNSLAYEQYF. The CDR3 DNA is TGTGCCAGCAGCCGAGTAGGGACACTAAACTCGTTGGCCTACGAGCAGTACTTC.